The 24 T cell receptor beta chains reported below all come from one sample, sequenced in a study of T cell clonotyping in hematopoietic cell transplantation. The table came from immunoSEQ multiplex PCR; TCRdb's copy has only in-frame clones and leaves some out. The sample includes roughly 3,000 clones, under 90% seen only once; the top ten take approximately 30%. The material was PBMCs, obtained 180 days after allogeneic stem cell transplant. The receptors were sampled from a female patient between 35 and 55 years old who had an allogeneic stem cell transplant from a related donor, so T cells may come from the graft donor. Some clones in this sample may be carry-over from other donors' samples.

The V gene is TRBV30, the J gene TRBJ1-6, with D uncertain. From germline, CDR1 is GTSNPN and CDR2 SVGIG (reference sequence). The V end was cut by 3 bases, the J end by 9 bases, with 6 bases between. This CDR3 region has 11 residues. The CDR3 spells CAWRDGSPLHF. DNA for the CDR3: TGTGCCTGGAGAGACGGTTCACCCCTCCACTTT. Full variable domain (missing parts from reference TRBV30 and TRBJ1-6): SQTIHQWPATLVQPVGSPLSLECTVEGTSNPNLYWYRQAAGRGLQLLFYSVGIGQISSEVPQNLSASRPQDRQFILSSKKLLLSDSGFYLCAWRDGSPLHFGNGTRLTVT.

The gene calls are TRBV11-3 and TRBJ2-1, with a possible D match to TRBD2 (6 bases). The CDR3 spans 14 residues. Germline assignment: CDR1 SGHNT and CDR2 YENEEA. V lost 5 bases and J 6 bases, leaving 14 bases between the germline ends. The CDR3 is CASSPEGTVNEQFF. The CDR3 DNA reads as TGTGCCAGCAGCCCGGAGGGGACGGTCAATGAGCAGTTCTTC.

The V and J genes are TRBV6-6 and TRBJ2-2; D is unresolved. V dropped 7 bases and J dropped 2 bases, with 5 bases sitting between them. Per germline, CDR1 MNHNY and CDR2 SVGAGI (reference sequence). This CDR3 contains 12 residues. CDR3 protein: CASTINTGELFF. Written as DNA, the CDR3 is TGTGCCAGCACGATTAACACCGGGGAGCTGTTTTTT.

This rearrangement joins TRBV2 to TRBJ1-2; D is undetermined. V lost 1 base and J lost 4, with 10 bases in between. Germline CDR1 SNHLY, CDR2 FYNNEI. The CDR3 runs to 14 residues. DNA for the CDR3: TGTGCCAGCAGTGAAGGAGTCAATCTCTATGGCTACACCTTC. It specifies CASSEGVNLYGYTF.

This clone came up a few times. CDR3 DNA sequence: TGTGCCATCACCGTGCTGGACAGGGGGCAGGATGGCTACACCTTC. Translation: CAITVLDRGQDGYTF. The chain recombines TRBV10-3 with TRBJ1-2, with 11 bases fitting TRBD1. V trimming: 7 bases; J trimming: 6 bases; junction bases outside the gene matches: 10. Germline V gene data show CDR1 as ENHRY and CDR2 as SYGVKD. This CDR3 region has 15 residues.

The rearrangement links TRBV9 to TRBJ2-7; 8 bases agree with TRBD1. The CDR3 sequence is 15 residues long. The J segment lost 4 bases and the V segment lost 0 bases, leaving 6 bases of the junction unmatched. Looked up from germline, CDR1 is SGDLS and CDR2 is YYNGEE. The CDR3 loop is CASSVGGTGYYEQYF. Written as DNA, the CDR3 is TGTGCCAGCAGCGTAGGAGGGACAGGTTATTACGAGCAGTACTTC.

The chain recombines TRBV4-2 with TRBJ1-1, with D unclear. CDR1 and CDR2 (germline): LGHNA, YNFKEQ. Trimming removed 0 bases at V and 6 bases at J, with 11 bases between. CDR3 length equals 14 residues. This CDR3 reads CASSQEGERAEAFF. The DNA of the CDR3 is TGTGCCAGCAGCCAAGAAGGAGAAAGGGCTGAAGCTTTCTTT.

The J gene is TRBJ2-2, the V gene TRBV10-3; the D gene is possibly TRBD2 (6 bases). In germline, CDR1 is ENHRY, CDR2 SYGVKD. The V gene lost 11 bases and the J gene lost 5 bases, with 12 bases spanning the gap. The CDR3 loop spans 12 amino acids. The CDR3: CAAWGVTGELFF. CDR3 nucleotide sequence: TGTGCCGCGTGGGGGGTTACCGGGGAGCTGTTTTTT.

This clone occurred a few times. CDR3: CASSELKGSTDTQYF. The DNA for the CDR3 is TGTGCCAGCAGTGAATTAAAGGGTTCCACAGATACGCAGTATTTT. This chain connects TRBV25-1 to TRBJ2-3, with unresolved D. The germline CDR1 and CDR2 sequences are MGHDK and SYGVNS. The CDR3 extends over 15 amino acids. The ends were cut back, 1 base at V and 2 bases at J, with 10 bases in the middle.

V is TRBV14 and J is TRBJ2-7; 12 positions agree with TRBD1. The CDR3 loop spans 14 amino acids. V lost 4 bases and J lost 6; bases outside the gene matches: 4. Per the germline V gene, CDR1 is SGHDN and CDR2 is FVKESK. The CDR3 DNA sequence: TGTGCCAGCAGCCTTCGGGACAGGGGGCTCGAGCAGTACTTC. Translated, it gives CASSLRDRGLEQYF.

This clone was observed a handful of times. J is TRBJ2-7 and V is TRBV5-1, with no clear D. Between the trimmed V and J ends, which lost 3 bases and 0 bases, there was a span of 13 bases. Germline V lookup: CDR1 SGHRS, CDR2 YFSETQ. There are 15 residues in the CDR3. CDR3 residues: CASSSDPGLSYEQYF. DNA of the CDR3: TGCGCCAGCAGCTCCGATCCGGGCCTCTCCTACGAGCAGTACTTC.

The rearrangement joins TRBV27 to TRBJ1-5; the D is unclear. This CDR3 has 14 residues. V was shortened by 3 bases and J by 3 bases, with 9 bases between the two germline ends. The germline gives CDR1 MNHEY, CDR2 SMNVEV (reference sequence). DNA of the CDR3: TGTGCCAGCAGTTTTGGGCGGAACAATCAGCCCCAGCATTTT. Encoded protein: CASSFGRNNQPQHF.

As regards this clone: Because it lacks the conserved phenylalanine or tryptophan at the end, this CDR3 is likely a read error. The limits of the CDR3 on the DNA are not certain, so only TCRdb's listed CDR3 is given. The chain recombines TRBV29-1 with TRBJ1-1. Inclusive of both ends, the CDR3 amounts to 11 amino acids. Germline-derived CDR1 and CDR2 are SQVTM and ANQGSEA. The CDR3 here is CSVEDEKGPEI.

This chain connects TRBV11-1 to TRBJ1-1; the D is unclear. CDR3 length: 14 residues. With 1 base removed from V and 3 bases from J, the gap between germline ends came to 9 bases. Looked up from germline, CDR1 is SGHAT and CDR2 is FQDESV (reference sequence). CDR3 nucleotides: TGTGCCAGCAGCTTAGGGGGAAGGGACACTGAAGCTTTCTTT. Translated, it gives CASSLGGRDTEAFF.

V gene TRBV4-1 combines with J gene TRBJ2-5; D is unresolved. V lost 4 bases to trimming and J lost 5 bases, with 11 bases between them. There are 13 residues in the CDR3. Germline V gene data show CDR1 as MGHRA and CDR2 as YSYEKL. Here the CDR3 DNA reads TGCGCCAGCAGCCCCGTTGGGGATGAGACCCAGTACTTC. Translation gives CASSPVGDETQYF.

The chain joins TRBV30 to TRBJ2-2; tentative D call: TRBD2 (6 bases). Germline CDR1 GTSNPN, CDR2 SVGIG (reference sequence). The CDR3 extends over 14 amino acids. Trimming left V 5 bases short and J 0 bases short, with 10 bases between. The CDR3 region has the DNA TGTGCCTGGGCCAGACTAGCGAACACCGGGGAGCTGTTTTTT. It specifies CAWARLANTGELFF.

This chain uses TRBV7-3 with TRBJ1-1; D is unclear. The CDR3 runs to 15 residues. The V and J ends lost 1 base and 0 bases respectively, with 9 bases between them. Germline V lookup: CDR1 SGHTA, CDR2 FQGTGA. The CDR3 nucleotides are TGTGCCAGCAGCTTAAGTCCGGCCATGAACACTGAAGCTTTCTTT. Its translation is CASSLSPAMNTEAFF. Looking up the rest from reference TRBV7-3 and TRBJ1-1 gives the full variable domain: GAGVSQTPSNKVTEKGKYVELRCDPISGHTALYWYRQSLGQGPEFLIYFQGTGAADDSGLPNDRFFAVRPEGSVSTLKIQRTERGDSAVYLCASSLSPAMNTEAFFGQGTRLTVV.

The CDR3: CASSRQFQSYEQYF. As DNA, the CDR3 is TGCGCCAGCAGTCGACAGTTCCAGTCCTACGAGCAGTACTTC. This chain joins TRBV4-1 and TRBJ2-7; TRBD1 might be the D (5 bases). The CDR3 contains 14 residues. With 6 bases removed from V and 1 base from J, the gap between germline ends came to 13 bases. The germline V gene encodes CDR1 MGHRA and CDR2 YSYEKL.

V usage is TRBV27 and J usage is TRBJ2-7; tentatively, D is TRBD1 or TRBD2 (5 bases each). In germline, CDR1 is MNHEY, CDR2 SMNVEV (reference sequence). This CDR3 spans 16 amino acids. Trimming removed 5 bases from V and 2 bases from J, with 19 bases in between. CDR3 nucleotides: TGTGCCAGCAGTCTCCGAGGGGCAGCCTCAGCCTACGAGCAGTACTTC. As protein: CASSLRGAASAYEQYF.

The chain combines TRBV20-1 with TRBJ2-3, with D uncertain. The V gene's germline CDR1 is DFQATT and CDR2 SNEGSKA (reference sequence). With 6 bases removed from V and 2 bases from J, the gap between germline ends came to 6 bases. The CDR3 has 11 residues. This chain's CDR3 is CSAKTTDTQYF. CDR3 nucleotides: TGCAGTGCCAAGACCACAGATACGCAGTATTTT.

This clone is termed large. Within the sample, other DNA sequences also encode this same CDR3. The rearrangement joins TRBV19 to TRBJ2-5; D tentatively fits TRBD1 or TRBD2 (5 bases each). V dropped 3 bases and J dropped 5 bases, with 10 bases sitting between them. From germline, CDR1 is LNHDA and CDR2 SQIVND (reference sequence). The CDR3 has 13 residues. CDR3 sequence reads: CASSIGEGETQYF. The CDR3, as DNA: TGTGCCAGTAGTATCGGAGAGGGGGAGACCCAGTACTTC.

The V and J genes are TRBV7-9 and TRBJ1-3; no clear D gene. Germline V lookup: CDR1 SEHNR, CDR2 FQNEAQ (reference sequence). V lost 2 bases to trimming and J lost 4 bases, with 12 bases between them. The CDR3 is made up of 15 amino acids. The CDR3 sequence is CASSLSAFEGNTIYF. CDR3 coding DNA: TGTGCCAGCAGCTTATCGGCGTTCGAGGGAAACACCATATATTTT.

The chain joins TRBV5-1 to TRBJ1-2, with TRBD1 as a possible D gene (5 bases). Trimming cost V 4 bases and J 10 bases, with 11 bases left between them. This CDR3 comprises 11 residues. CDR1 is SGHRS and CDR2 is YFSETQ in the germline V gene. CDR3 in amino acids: CASSVEGAYTF. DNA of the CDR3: TGCGCCAGCAGCGTGGAAGGGGCCTACACCTTC. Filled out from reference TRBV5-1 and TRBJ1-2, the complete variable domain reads KAGVTQTPRYLIKTRGQQVTLSCSPISGHRSVSWYQQTPGQGLQFLFEYFSETQRNKGNFPGRFSGRQFSNSRSEMNVSTLELGDSALYLCASSVEGAYTFGSGTRLTVV.

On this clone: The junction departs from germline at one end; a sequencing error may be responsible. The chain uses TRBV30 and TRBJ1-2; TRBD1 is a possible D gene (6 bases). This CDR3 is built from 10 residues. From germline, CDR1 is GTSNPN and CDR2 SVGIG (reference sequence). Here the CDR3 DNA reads TGTGCCCGGGGACACCCAACTCTCCATTTC. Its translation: CARGHPTLHF.